The 30 T cell receptor beta chains reported below all come from one sample, sequenced in a study of T-cell reconstitution after alpha-beta-depleted transplantation in children. The TCRbeta library incorporated unique molecular identifiers. Using its own MiXCR run on the PCR reads, TCRdb lists one record per CDR3 protein. Counted here are approximately 800,000 distinct CDR3 sequences, 15% to 20% occurring once; the ten biggest clones make up approximately 4.5%. The sample was PBMCs, mostly from graft donor cells, taken 360 days after TCRalphabeta/CD19-depleted stem cell transplant. The source of these receptors is a male patient under 18 who had a stem cell transplant for acute lymphoblastic leukemia, so the T cells may come from the graft donor.

In this sample, this clonotype turned up a few times. The chain links TRBV2 to TRBJ1-3; no definite D call. Germline V gene lookup returns CDR1 SNHLY and CDR2 FYNNEI. The CDR3 is made up of 13 amino acids. The V end was cut by 5 bases, the J end by 3 bases, with 8 bases between. This chain's CDR3 is CASSLTFGNTIYF. The CDR3 DNA sequence: TGTGCCAGCAGTTTAACCTTTGGAAACACCATATATTTT.

This chain connects TRBV10-3 to TRBJ2-1; D call uncertain. V gave up 3 bases and J gave up 5 bases, with 14 bases separating them. Germline lookup yields CDR1 ENHRY and CDR2 SYGVKD. The CDR3 runs to 15 residues. The DNA of the CDR3 is TGTGCCATCAGTGATCAGGTTAACCGGGACAATGAGCAGTTCTTC. Protein product: CAISDQVNRDNEQFF.

The chain recombines TRBV9 with TRBJ2-7; D might be TRBD2 (6 bases). Looked up from germline, CDR1 is SGDLS and CDR2 is YYNGEE. This CDR3 region has 16 residues. Trimming took off 0 bases at V and 0 bases at J, with 13 bases between the two ends. The CDR3: CASSVGWGGNSYEQYF. DNA of the CDR3: TGTGCCAGCAGCGTAGGATGGGGCGGGAACTCCTACGAGCAGTACTTC.

This chain connects TRBV23-1 to TRBJ2-5; D ambiguous. TRBV23-1 is identified as an open reading frame with a role that is uncertain. Trimming stripped 0 bases from V and 0 bases from J, with 11 bases between. CDR3 length: 16 residues. This chain's CDR3 is CASSQSGTQYQETQYF. CDR3 in DNA: TGCGCCAGCAGTCAATCGGGTACCCAGTACCAAGAGACCCAGTACTTC.

This clonotype has only a few counts. The chain is built from TRBV3-1 and TRBJ2-1; 11 bases are a match to TRBD2. V gave up 0 bases and J gave up 3 bases; unmatched junction bases: 7. CDR1 and CDR2 (germline): LGHDT, YNNKEL (reference sequence). This CDR3 comprises 18 residues. Here the CDR3 DNA reads TGTGCCAGCAGCCAAGACCCCCTAGCGGGAGGCGGCTACAATGAGCAGTTCTTC. This encodes CASSQDPLAGGGYNEQFF.

J is TRBJ2-2 and V is TRBV7-2; the D gene is possibly TRBD2 (5 bases). This CDR3 is built from 15 residues. Germline-derived CDR1 and CDR2 are SGHTA and FQGNSA. The V end lost 2 bases, the J end lost 4 bases, and 11 bases lay between the germline ends. CDR3 residues: CASSLQQRRTGELFF. CDR3 nucleotides: TGTGCCAGCAGCTTACAGCAGCGGCGCACCGGGGAGCTGTTTTTT.

The rearrangement links TRBV29-1 to TRBJ2-1; the match to TRBD2 covers 10 bases. J lost 5 bases, V lost 8 bases, and 21 bases had no gene match. The CDR3 length is 18 residues. Germline assignment: CDR1 SQVTM and CDR2 ANQGSEA. Here the CDR3 DNA reads TGCAGCTATGGGGGAAAGAGGCTAGCGGGAGTGGGTGACAATGAGCAGTTCTTC. This sequence encodes CSYGGKRLAGVGDNEQFF.

The V gene is TRBV7-9, the J gene TRBJ2-5, with a weak D call TRBD2 (5 bases). The CDR3 extends over 16 amino acids. Trimming pared 1 base from V and 4 bases from J, leaving 16 bases between. Germline values: CDR1 SEHNR, CDR2 FQNEAQ (reference sequence). The CDR3 here is CASSLVGGLPAETQYF. The CDR3 region has the DNA TGTGCCAGCAGCTTAGTAGGAGGACTTCCGGCAGAGACCCAGTACTTC.

The chain links TRBV29-1 to TRBJ1-1; D unclear. Germline CDR1 and CDR2: SQVTM and ANQGSEA. The germline V and J ends were trimmed by 6 bases and 1 base, with 21 bases remaining between them. The CDR3 runs to 16 residues. This CDR3 is CSVPYAEVAGNTEAFF. The CDR3 DNA reads TGCAGCGTGCCCTATGCGGAGGTTGCTGGGAACACTGAAGCTTTCTTT.

This clonotype was detected only a few times. CDR3 bases: TGTGCCAGCAGTATCCGTAGGGTTAACTATGGCTACACCTTC. Amino acid sequence: CASSIRRVNYGYTF. The genes are TRBV12-3 or TRBV12-4 and TRBJ1-2; D unclear. This CDR3 is built from 14 residues. The ends were cut back, 5 bases at V and 1 base at J, with 11 bases in the middle.

This clonotype has just a few counts. This chain uses TRBV6-6 with TRBJ2-5; 7 nucleotides match TRBD2. Trimming removed 7 bases from V and 6 bases from J; junction bases left unmatched: 8. The germline CDR1 and CDR2 sequences are MNHNY and SVGAGI (reference sequence). This CDR3 is built from 13 residues. The CDR3 DNA follows: TGTGCCAGCACGGGAGGCGATCCCAAGACCCAGTACTTC. Encoded protein: CASTGGDPKTQYF.

This sequence joins TRBV3-1 and TRBJ2-3, with TRBD2 matching over 8 bases. The CDR3 covers 13 residues. Germline CDR1 LGHDT, CDR2 YNNKEL (reference sequence). Trimming removed 6 bases from V and 4 bases from J; junction bases left unmatched: 3. CDR3 nucleotide sequence: TGTGCCAGCAGGACTAGCGTGGCAGATACGCAGTATTTT. It codes for CASRTSVADTQYF.

The gene calls are TRBV30 and TRBJ1-1; D is uncertain. Germline V lookup: CDR1 GTSNPN, CDR2 SVGIG (reference sequence). Trimming removed 4 bases from V and 2 bases from J, with 14 bases in between. The CDR3 runs 14 residues. CDR3 in DNA: TGTGCCTGGACCCCTGCAAGTTCAAACACTGAAGCTTTCTTT. Its protein product is CAWTPASSNTEAFF.

This clonotype was seen only a few times. The genes are TRBV7-2 and TRBJ2-7, with a tentative D call TRBD1 (7 bases). With 2 bases removed from V and 0 bases from J, the gap between germline ends came to 11 bases. The CDR3 is 15 residues long. Germline assignment: CDR1 SGHTA and CDR2 FQGNSA. CDR3 sequence: CASSLRGDSSYEQYF. The CDR3 DNA follows: TGTGCCAGCAGCTTAAGGGGGGACAGCTCCTACGAGCAGTACTTC.

This clonotype was found many times. V is TRBV12-3 or TRBV12-4 and J is TRBJ1-1, with 7 bases that match TRBD1. This CDR3 comprises 12 residues. V lost 9 bases to trimming and J lost 4 bases; unmatched junction nucleotides: 5. CDR3 DNA: TGTGCCAGTCGACAGGGTGGCACTGAAGCTTTCTTT. Translation: CASRQGGTEAFF.

This clonotype has only a few counts. The gene calls are TRBV3-1 and TRBJ2-1; D call uncertain. Germline assignment: CDR1 LGHDT and CDR2 YNNKEL (reference sequence). The V gene lost 3 bases and the J gene lost 6 bases, with 12 bases spanning the gap. The length of the CDR3 is 14 residues. CDR3 nucleotide sequence: TGTGCCAGCAGCCATCGAGAACGTGGCAATGAGCAGTTCTTC. Its protein product is CASSHRERGNEQFF.

The V gene is TRBV10-2, the J gene TRBJ2-7, with 11 nucleotides matching TRBD1. Germline lookup yields CDR1 WSHSY and CDR2 SAAADI. V shed 2 bases, J shed 7 bases, and the junction held 7 bases outside the gene matches. The CDR3 runs 15 residues. In DNA, the CDR3 is TGCGCCAGCAGTGAGAGGACAGGGGGCAATCGGGAGCAGTACTTC. This gives the protein CASSERTGGNREQYF.

This clonotype was observed a few times. V and J are TRBV20-1 and TRBJ2-7; TRBD1 or TRBD2 may be the D gene (5 bases each). Trimming removed 3 bases from V and 1 base from J, with 13 bases in between. The CDR3 has 14 residues. Germline V gives CDR1 DFQATT, CDR2 SNEGSKA (reference sequence). CDR3 sequence (DNA): TGCAGTGCTAGGTTGGGGGACCCTTCCTACGAGCAGTACTTC. It encodes CSARLGDPSYEQYF.

This clonotype was recorded many times. V is TRBV24-1 and J is TRBJ2-1; possibly TRBD1 for D (6 bases). Per the germline V gene, CDR1 is KGHDR and CDR2 is SFDVKD. CDR3 length: 12 amino acids. The V gene lost 2 bases and the J gene lost 10 bases, with 8 bases spanning the gap. The CDR3 reads CATSDWGQEQFF. In nucleotides, the CDR3 is TGTGCCACCAGTGATTGGGGGCAGGAGCAGTTCTTC.

This clonotype came up a few times. The chain recombines TRBV20-1 with TRBJ1-1, with D possibly TRBD1 on 6 matching bases. Germline V lookup: CDR1 DFQATT, CDR2 SNEGSKA (reference sequence). This CDR3 contains 14 residues. Trimming shortened V by 5 bases and J by 5 bases, and 18 bases separated the two germline ends. CDR3 DNA sequence: TGCAGTGCTCCCCGGGACAAGATCATGACTGAAGCTTTCTTT. Its translation is CSAPRDKIMTEAFF.

The V gene is TRBV18, the J gene TRBJ2-3, with no clear D. Per the germline V gene, CDR1 is KGHSH and CDR2 is LQKENI. The CDR3 runs 15 residues. V gave up 3 bases and J gave up 6 bases, with 16 bases separating them. The CDR3 nucleotides are TGTGCCAGCTCACCCTCGACGGGCGCGTTGGATACGCAGTATTTT. Amino acid sequence: CASSPSTGALDTQYF. Supplemented by reference TRBV18 and TRBJ2-3, the full variable domain reads NAGVMQNPRHLVRRRGQEARLRCSPMKGHSHVYWYRQLPEEGLKFMVYLQKENIIDESGMPKERFSAEFPKEGPSILRIQQVVRGDSAAYFCASSPSTGALDTQYFGPGTRLTVL.

This chain connects TRBV5-1 to TRBJ2-5; maybe TRBD1 (6 bases). Germline assignment: CDR1 SGHRS and CDR2 YFSETQ. V lost 3 bases to trimming and J lost 1 base, with 10 bases between them. The CDR3 contains 14 residues. The CDR3 loop is CASSSGQSQETQYF. CDR3 DNA: TGCGCCAGCAGCTCCGGACAGAGCCAAGAGACCCAGTACTTC.

The J gene is TRBJ2-7, the V gene TRBV7-8; no reliable D call. Germline-derived CDR1 and CDR2 are SGHVS and FQNEAQ. The CDR3 runs to 13 residues. V lost 1 base and J 6 bases, leaving 10 bases between the germline ends. CDR3: CASSLGVWGEQYF. The CDR3 DNA reads TGTGCCAGCAGCTTAGGTGTGTGGGGCGAGCAGTACTTC.

The V gene is TRBV5-1, the J gene TRBJ1-3; D unresolved. Trimming stripped 6 bases from V and 0 bases from J, with 7 bases between. Germline values: CDR1 SGHRS, CDR2 YFSETQ. The CDR3 length is 13 residues. The CDR3 DNA follows: TGCGCCAGCAAATTCAGCTCTGGAAACACCATATATTTT. Translating gives CASKFSSGNTIYF.

This chain's CDR3 is CASSLLRDRVNIQYF. Written as DNA, the CDR3 is TGTGCCAGCAGCTTACTCCGGGACAGGGTAAACATTCAGTACTTC. This chain connects TRBV11-2 to TRBJ2-4, with TRBD1 matching over 9 bases. CDR1 SGHAT and CDR2 FQNNGV come from the germline V gene. There are 15 residues in the CDR3. Trimming at V came to 2 bases and at J to 6 bases, leaving 5 bases not matched to a gene. Together with reference TRBV11-2 and TRBJ2-4, the CDR3 gives the full variable domain: EAGVAQSPRYKIIEKRQSVAFWCNPISGHATLYWYQQILGQGPKLLIQFQNNGVVDDSQLPKDRFSAERLKGVDSTLKIQPAKLEDSAVYLCASSLLRDRVNIQYFGAGTRLSVL.

This sequence joins TRBV29-1 and TRBJ2-4, with 8 nucleotides matching TRBD1. Unmatched junction bases numbered 6, after V lost 5 bases and J lost 6 bases. Germline loops: CDR1 SQVTM, CDR2 ANQGSEA. The CDR3 runs to 13 residues. The CDR3 region is CSVLLDRGNIQYF. CDR3 nucleotide sequence: TGCAGCGTTCTCCTAGACAGGGGAAACATTCAGTACTTC. The full variable domain, completed using reference TRBV29-1 and TRBJ2-4, is SAVISQKPSRDICQRGTSLTIQCQVDSQVTMMFWYRQQPGQSLTLIATANQGSEATYESGFVIDKFPISRPNLTFSTLTVSNMSPEDSSIYLCSVLLDRGNIQYFGAGTRLSVL.

This clonotype was counted ten times or more. The rearrangement joins TRBV29-1 to TRBJ2-5; the D gene could be TRBD1 or TRBD2 (5 bases each). Between the trimmed V and J ends, which lost 3 bases and 4 bases, there was a span of 9 bases. The CDR3 has 12 residues. Germline V gene sequence: CDR1 SQVTM, CDR2 ANQGSEA. The CDR3 DNA follows: TGCAGCGTTGAGGCAGGGAGAGAGACCCAGTACTTC. Protein: CSVEAGRETQYF.

This chain connects TRBV30 to TRBJ2-2; no clear D gene. The CDR3 totals 14 residues. Germline-derived CDR1 and CDR2 are GTSNPN and SVGIG (reference sequence). The V and J ends lost 4 bases and 1 base respectively, with 10 bases between them. The CDR3 DNA reads as TGTGCCTGGATTGAGGCCCGGAACACCGGGGAGCTGTTTTTT. Its protein product is CAWIEARNTGELFF.

The chain has TRBV3-1 and TRBJ1-2; no reliable D call. The CDR3 sequence is 12 residues long. V was clipped by 9 bases and J by 2 bases, with 10 bases between them. Germline V gives CDR1 LGHDT, CDR2 YNNKEL (reference sequence). The CDR3 spells CASIGLNYGYTF. CDR3 nucleotide sequence: TGTGCCAGTATTGGGCTCAACTATGGCTACACCTTC.

This chain connects TRBV5-1 to TRBJ2-3; D is ambiguous. V shed 2 bases and J shed 3 bases, with 10 bases lying between them. The CDR3 covers 14 residues. In germline, CDR1 is SGHRS, CDR2 YFSETQ. The CDR3 sequence: CASSFDGLTDTQYF. In DNA form, the CDR3 reads TGCGCCAGCAGCTTCGACGGATTGACAGATACGCAGTATTTT.